This TCR beta chain was sequenced during a study of cytomegalovirus exposure and HLA in healthy donors. A note on this clone: The antigen is undetermined. At one boundary the junction diverges from the germline segment, which might be a read error.

Per germline, CDR1 SNHLY and CDR2 FYNNEI. The CDR3 runs to 15 residues. Study-wide points: Sequencing likely caused a cluster of highly shared sequence variants.

Researchers ran the PCR with 60 Vbeta and 13 Jbeta primers. The protocol was immunoSEQ multiplex PCR, while the TCRdb copy is restricted to in-frame clones and leaves out a portion. The profile covers 100,000 to 140,000 clones, with 82% appearing a single time and under 3.5% taken by the ten largest. Sequences were obtained from PBMCs. The clonotype originates from a young man in good health and CMV-seropositive. The rearrangement links TRBV2 to TRBJ2-2; TRBD2 is a possible D gene (6 bases). This CDR3 reads CASSEEWYASGGLFF. The CDR3 DNA sequence: TGTGCCAGCAGTGAAGAATGGTATGCGTCCGGGGGGCTGTTTTTT.